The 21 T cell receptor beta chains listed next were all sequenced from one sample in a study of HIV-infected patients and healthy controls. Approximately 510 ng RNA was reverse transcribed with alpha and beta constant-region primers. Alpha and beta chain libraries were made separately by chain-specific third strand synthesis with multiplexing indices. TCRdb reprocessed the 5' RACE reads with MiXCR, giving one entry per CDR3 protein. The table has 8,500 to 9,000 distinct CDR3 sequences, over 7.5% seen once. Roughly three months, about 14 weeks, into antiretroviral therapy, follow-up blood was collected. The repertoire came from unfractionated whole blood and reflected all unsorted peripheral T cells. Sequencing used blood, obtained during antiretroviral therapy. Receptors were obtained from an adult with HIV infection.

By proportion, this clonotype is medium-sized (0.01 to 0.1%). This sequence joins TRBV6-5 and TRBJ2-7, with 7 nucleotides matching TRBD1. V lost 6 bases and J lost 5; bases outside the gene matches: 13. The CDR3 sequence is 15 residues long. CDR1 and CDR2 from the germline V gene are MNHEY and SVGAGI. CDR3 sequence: CASRIEGAPANEQYF. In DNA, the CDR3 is TGTGCCAGCAGAATAGAGGGGGCCCCTGCCAACGAGCAGTACTTC.

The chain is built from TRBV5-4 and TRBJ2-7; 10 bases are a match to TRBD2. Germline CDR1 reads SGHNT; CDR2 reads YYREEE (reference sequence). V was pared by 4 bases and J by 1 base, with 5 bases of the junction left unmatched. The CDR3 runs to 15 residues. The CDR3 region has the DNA TGTGCCAGCAGCCCCAGGACTAGCGGATCCTACGAGCAGTACTTC. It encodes CASSPRTSGSYEQYF.

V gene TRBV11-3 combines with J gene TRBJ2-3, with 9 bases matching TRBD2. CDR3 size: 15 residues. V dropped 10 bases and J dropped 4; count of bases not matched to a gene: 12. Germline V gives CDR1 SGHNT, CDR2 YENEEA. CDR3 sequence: CAISPLAGISDTQYF. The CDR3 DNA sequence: TGTGCCATCAGTCCTCTAGCGGGGATATCAGATACGCAGTATTTT.

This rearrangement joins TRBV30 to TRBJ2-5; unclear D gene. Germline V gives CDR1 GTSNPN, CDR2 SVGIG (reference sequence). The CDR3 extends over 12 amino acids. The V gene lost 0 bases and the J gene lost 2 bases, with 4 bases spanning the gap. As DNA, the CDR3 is TGTGCCTGGAGTGTAAATCAAGAGACCCAGTACTTC. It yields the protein CAWSVNQETQYF. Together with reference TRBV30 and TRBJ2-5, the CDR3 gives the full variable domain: SQTIHQWPATLVQPVGSPLSLECTVEGTSNPNLYWYRQAAGRGLQLLFYSVGIGQISSEVPQNLSASRPQDRQFILSSKKLLLSDSGFYLCAWSVNQETQYFGPGTRLLVL.

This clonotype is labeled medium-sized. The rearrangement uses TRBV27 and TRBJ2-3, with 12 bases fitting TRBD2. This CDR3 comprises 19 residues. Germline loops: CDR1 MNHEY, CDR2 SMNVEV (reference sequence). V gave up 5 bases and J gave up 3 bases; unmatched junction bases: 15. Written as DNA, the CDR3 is TGTGCCAGCAGTGCTAGAGTCGGGACTAGCGGGTTGTCAACAGATACGCAGTATTTT. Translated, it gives CASSARVGTSGLSTDTQYF.

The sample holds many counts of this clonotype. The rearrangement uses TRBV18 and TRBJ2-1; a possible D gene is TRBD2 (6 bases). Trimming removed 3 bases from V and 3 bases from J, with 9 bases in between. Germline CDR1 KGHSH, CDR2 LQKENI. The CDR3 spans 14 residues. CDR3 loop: CASSPTRNYNEQFF. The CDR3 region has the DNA TGTGCCAGCTCACCGACTAGAAACTACAATGAGCAGTTCTTC.

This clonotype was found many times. DNA of the CDR3: TGTGCCAGCAGCCAAGACACCCTTCCAATAGAAAGGCAGTACTTC. It is translated as CASSQDTLPIERQYF. V and J are TRBV4-2 and TRBJ2-7; no reliable D call. Germline V gene sequence: CDR1 LGHNA, CDR2 YNFKEQ. The CDR3 covers 15 residues. Trimming shortened V by 0 bases and J by 9 bases, and 18 bases separated the two germline ends.

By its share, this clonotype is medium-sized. This CDR3 reads CASSLKLTGELFF. The CDR3 nucleotides are TGTGCCAGCAGCCTAAAGTTAACCGGGGAGCTGTTTTTT. This chain joins TRBV4-2 and TRBJ2-2; D unresolved. V was shortened by 4 bases and J by 5 bases, with 8 bases between the two germline ends. Germline V CDR1 and CDR2: LGHNA, YNFKEQ. This CDR3 has 13 amino acids.

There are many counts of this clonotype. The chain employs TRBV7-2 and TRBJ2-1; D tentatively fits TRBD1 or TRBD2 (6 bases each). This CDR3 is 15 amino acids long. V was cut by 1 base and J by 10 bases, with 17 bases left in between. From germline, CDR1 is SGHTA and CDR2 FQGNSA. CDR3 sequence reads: CASSLVTGATGEQFF. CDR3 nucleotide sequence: TGTGCCAGCAGCTTAGTAACGGGAGCTACAGGGGAGCAGTTCTTC.

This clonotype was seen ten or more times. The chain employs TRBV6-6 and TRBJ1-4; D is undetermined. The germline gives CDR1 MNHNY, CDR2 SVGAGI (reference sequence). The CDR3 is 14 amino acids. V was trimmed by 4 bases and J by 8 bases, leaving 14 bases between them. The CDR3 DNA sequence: TGTGCCAGCAGTTTCGACCCCACAAGGGAAAAACTGTTTTTT. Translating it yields CASSFDPTREKLFF.

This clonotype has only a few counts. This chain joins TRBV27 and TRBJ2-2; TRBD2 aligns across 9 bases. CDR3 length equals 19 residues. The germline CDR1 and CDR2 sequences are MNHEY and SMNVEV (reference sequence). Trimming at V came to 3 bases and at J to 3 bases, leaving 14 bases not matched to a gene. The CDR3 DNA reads TGTGCCAGCAGTTTGGGGGCGGGGGCGGGAGGGCCTCACACCGGGGAGCTGTTTTTT. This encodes CASSLGAGAGGPHTGELFF.

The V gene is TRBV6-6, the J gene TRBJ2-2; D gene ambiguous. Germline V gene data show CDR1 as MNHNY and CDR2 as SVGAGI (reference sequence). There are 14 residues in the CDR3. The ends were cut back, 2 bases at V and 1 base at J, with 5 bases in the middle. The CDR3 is CASSYGVNTGELFF. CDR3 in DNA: TGTGCCAGCAGTTACGGCGTGAACACCGGGGAGCTGTTTTTT.

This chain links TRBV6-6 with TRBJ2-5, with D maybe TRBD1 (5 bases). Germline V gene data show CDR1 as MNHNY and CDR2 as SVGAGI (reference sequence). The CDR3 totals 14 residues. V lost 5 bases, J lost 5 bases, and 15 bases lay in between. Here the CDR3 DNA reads TGTGCCAGCAGTCGAGACAGACCGAGGGAGACCCAGTACTTC. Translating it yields CASSRDRPRETQYF.

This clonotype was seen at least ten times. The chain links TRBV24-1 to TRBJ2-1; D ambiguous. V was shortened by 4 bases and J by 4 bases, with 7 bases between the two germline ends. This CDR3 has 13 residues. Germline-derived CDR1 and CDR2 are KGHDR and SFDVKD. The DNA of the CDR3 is TGTGCCACCAGTGACAGCCTATACAATGAGCAGTTCTTC. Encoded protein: CATSDSLYNEQFF.

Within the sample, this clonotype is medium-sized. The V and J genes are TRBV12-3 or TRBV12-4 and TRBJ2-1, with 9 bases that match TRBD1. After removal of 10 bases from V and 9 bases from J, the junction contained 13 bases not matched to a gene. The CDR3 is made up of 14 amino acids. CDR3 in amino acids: CAILRGQGMGEQFF. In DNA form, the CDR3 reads TGTGCCATCCTCCGCGGACAGGGGATGGGTGAGCAGTTCTTC.

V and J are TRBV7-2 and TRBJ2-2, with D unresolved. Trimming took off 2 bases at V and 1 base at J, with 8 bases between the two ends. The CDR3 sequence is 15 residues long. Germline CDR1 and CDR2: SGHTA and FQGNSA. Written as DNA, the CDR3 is TGTGCCAGCAGCTTACTAGGGCTGAACACCGGGGAGCTGTTTTTT. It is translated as CASSLLGLNTGELFF.

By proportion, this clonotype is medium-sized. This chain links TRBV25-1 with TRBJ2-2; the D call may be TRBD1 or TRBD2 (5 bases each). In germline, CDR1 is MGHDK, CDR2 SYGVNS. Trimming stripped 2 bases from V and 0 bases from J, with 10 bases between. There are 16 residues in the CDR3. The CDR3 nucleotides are TGTGCCAGCAGTGAACGGGGCACCTCGAACACCGGGGAGCTGTTTTTT. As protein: CASSERGTSNTGELFF.

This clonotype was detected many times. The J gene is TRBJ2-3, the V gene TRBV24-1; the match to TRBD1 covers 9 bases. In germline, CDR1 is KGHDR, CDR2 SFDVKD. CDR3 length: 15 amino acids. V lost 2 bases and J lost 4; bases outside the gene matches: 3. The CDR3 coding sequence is TGTGCCACCAGTGATTCCGGACAGGGGCCAGATACGCAGTATTTT. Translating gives CATSDSGQGPDTQYF.

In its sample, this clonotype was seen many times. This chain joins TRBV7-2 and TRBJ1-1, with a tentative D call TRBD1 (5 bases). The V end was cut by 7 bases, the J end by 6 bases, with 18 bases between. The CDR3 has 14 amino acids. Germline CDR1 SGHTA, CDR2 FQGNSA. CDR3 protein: CASKIDSNVPEAFF. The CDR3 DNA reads TGTGCCAGCAAAATCGACAGTAACGTGCCTGAAGCTTTCTTT.

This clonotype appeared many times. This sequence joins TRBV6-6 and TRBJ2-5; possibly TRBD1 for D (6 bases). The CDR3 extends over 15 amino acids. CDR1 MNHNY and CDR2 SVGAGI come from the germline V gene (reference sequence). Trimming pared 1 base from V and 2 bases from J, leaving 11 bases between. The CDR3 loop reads CASSYLGAGQETQYF. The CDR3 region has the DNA TGTGCCAGCAGTTACTTGGGGGCTGGGCAAGAGACCCAGTACTTC.

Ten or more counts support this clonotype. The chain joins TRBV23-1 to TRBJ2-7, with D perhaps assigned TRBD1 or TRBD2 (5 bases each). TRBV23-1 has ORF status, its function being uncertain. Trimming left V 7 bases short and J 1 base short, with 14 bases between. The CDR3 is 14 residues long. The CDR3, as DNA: TGCGCCAGCACCGGGACGGGCCCTTCCTACGAGCAGTACTTC. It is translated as CASTGTGPSYEQYF.